This T cell receptor (beta chain) was captured by sequencing in a study of cytomegalovirus exposure and HLA in healthy donors. The PCR contained 60 Vbeta and 13 Jbeta primers. Only in-frame clones appear in the TCRdb table, and some are missing; sequencing was by immunoSEQ multiplex PCR. The sample yields tens of thousands of clones, under 80% seen once. The germline gives CDR1 MNHNS, CDR2 SASEGT. Trimming took off 3 bases at V and 1 base at J, with 13 bases between the two ends. The CDR3 is 16 amino acids. This clone was seen a handful of times. The sequenced material came from PBMCs. The TCR comes from a woman aged 25 to 39 in good health and CMV-seronegative. The chain carries TRBV6-1 and TRBJ1-5; D is perhaps TRBD1 (6 bases). CDR3 DNA: TGTGCCAGCAGTGAGGGGTGGGGGCAGAGCAATCAGCCCCAGCATTTT. Its protein is CASSEGWGQSNQPQHF.